These 21 T cell receptor beta chains were sequenced from one sample in a study of neurological immune-mediated disorders (dated by TCRdb to the late 2010s). The library was built by means of 5' RACE. Sequenced using an Illumina HiSeq 2500. TCRdb passed the public sequencing reads through fastp at Q25 and MiXCR, retaining productive beta sequences. Each record represents a unique CDR3 protein, reported with the most common genes and DNA among its rows. The sample table records approximately 65,000 distinct CDR3 sequences; approximately 5.1% of these occur just once. About 5.3% of the sample is in the top ten clones. The specimen sequenced was PBMCs. Every receptor here comes from a human donor with multiple sclerosis. The donor label of this sample is uncertain.

Ten or more counts support this clonotype. This chain connects TRBV20-1 to TRBJ2-3; tentatively, D is TRBD2 (5 bases). This CDR3 has 16 amino acids. V lost 0 bases, J lost 4 bases, and 17 bases lay in between. Germline V gene data show CDR1 as DFQATT and CDR2 as SNEGSKA (reference sequence). The CDR3 DNA sequence: TGCAGTGCTAGAGATTTCGGAACGGGGAATTCAGATACGCAGTATTTT. Encoded protein: CSARDFGTGNSDTQYF.

This clonotype was seen repeatedly, ten times or more. The gene calls are TRBV27 and TRBJ2-5, with TRBD1 as a possible D gene (5 bases). Trimming removed 4 bases at V and 3 bases at J, with 9 bases between. Germline V CDR1 and CDR2: MNHEY, SMNVEV (reference sequence). The CDR3 is made up of 13 amino acids. CDR3 nucleotide sequence: TGTGCCAGCAGTTCGATAGGGGAAGAGACCCAGTACTTC. Amino acids: CASSSIGEETQYF.

This clonotype was seen ten or more times. The CDR3 sequence is CASSLGPDVWGTGELFF. The CDR3 DNA reads TGTGCCAGCAGTTTAGGACCTGATGTCTGGGGGACCGGGGAGCTGTTTTTT. The chain joins TRBV12-3 or TRBV12-4 to TRBJ2-2; TRBD1 or TRBD2 may be the D gene (5 bases each). The CDR3 extends over 17 amino acids. V was cut by 1 base and J by 5 bases, with 17 bases left in between.

This clonotype was detected many times. The chain combines TRBV20-1 with TRBJ2-3; TRBD2 agrees at 9 bases. CDR3 length: 14 residues. Trimming at V came to 8 bases and at J to 5 bases, leaving 11 bases not matched to a gene. In germline, CDR1 is DFQATT, CDR2 SNEGSKA (reference sequence). CDR3 sequence (DNA): TGCAGTCCCTCCCCTAGCGGGGTGGGAGATACGCAGTATTTT. Protein sequence: CSPSPSGVGDTQYF.

This clonotype was observed many times. The chain carries TRBV2 and TRBJ2-3; 7 bases line up with TRBD2. The CDR3 has 12 amino acids. Germline CDR1 reads SNHLY; CDR2 reads FYNNEI. Trimming at V came to 6 bases and at J to 6 bases, leaving 3 bases not matched to a gene. The CDR3 protein is CASRDSGDTQYF. The CDR3 DNA reads TGTGCCAGCAGAGATAGCGGGGATACGCAGTATTTT.

This clonotype was detected ten times or more. The rearrangement joins TRBV27 to TRBJ2-7; unclear D gene. The length of the CDR3 is 15 residues. Trimming took off 5 bases at V and 1 base at J, with 15 bases between the two ends. The germline gives CDR1 MNHEY, CDR2 SMNVEV (reference sequence). In DNA, the CDR3 is TGTGCCAGCAGTCCCGGCGGCCATGATTCCTACGAGCAGTACTTC. It codes for CASSPGGHDSYEQYF.

Many counts were recorded for this clonotype. The V gene is TRBV20-1, the J gene TRBJ1-1; 8 nucleotides align to TRBD1. CDR3 length: 13 amino acids. Trimming took 6 bases from V and 6 from J; bases not matched to a gene: 9. Per the germline V gene, CDR1 is DFQATT and CDR2 is SNEGSKA (reference sequence). CDR3 amino acids: CSAWTGRGPEAFF. The CDR3 bases are TGCAGTGCATGGACAGGGAGAGGCCCTGAAGCTTTCTTT.

This clonotype was seen ten or more times. This sequence joins TRBV6-5 and TRBJ2-5; D possibly corresponds to TRBD1 (6 bases). V dropped 8 bases and J dropped 5 bases, with 18 bases sitting between them. Looked up from germline, CDR1 is MNHEY and CDR2 is SVGAGI. The CDR3 runs 14 residues. CDR3 bases: TGTGCCAGCTCTCAGAGGGGGTTGGGGGAGACCCAGTACTTC. This sequence encodes CASSQRGLGETQYF.

This clonotype was seen many times. The J gene is TRBJ2-2, the V gene TRBV24-1; TRBD1 agrees at 9 bases. V shed 4 bases and J 0 bases; nucleotides not matched to a gene: 5. The CDR3 contains 17 residues. Germline CDR1 reads KGHDR; CDR2 reads SFDVKD. CDR3 loop: CATSDRGTGSNTGELFF. The CDR3 nucleotides read TGTGCCACCAGTGACCGCGGGACAGGGTCGAACACCGGGGAGCTGTTTTTT.

This clonotype was found many times. The chain recombines TRBV20-1 with TRBJ1-1, with a possible D match to TRBD1 (6 bases). Per germline, CDR1 DFQATT and CDR2 SNEGSKA (reference sequence). Trimming removed 3 bases at V and 4 bases at J, with 12 bases between. CDR3 length: 13 amino acids. The CDR3 sequence: CSASKGDPTEAFF. The CDR3 region has the DNA TGCAGTGCTAGTAAGGGGGATCCCACTGAAGCTTTCTTT.

This clonotype was observed at least ten times. The chain employs TRBV21-1 and TRBJ1-6; TRBD1 is taken as the D call from the table, unchecked against the DNA. TRBV21-1 is labeled a pseudogene. CDR3 size: 13 residues. DNA of the CDR3: TGTGCCAGCAGCATGACAGGGAATTCACCCCTCCACTTT. This codes for CASSMTGNSPLHF.

J is TRBJ2-6 and V is TRBV12-5, with 8 bases matching TRBD2. CDR1 LGHNT and CDR2 FRNRAP come from the germline V gene. V trimming: 2 bases; J trimming: 0 bases; junction bases outside the gene matches: 12. There are 20 residues in the CDR3. Here the CDR3 reads CASGLSLRGGLASGANVLTF. CDR3 nucleotides: TGTGCTAGTGGTTTGTCCCTCCGGGGGGGGCTGGCCTCTGGGGCCAACGTCCTGACTTTC. Drawing the rest from reference TRBV12-5 and TRBJ2-6, the complete variable domain is DARVTQTPRHKVTEMGQEVTMRCQPILGHNTVFWYRQTMMQGLELLAYFRNRAPLDDSGMPKDRFSAEMPDATLATLKIQPSEPRDSAVYFCASGLSLRGGLASGANVLTFGAGSRLTVL.

This clonotype was observed many times. The genes are TRBV5-1 and TRBJ1-1; 9 nucleotides line up with TRBD1. CDR1 and CDR2 (germline): SGHRS, YFSETQ. The length of the CDR3 is 13 residues. The trim removed 4 bases at V and 8 bases at J, leaving 6 bases unmatched. The CDR3 region has the DNA TGCGCCAGCAGCGCCGGGACAGGGTGGGAAGCTTTCTTT. Amino acids: CASSAGTGWEAFF. Complete variable domain (other parts from reference TRBV5-1 and TRBJ1-1): KAGVTQTPRYLIKTRGQQVTLSCSPISGHRSVSWYQQTPGQGLQFLFEYFSETQRNKGNFPGRFSGRQFSNSRSEMNVSTLELGDSALYLCASSAGTGWEAFFGQGTRLTVV.

The table lists this clonotype with many counts. The chain is built from TRBV20-1 and TRBJ1-2; the D gene is possibly TRBD1 (6 bases). Germline V gene data show CDR1 as DFQATT and CDR2 as SNEGSKA (reference sequence). The germline V and J ends were trimmed by 0 bases and 4 bases, with 12 bases remaining between them. This CDR3 has 14 amino acids. CDR3 nucleotides: TGCAGTGCTAGAGATTTTGGGGGCGCCTATGGCTACACCTTC. It specifies CSARDFGGAYGYTF.

This clonotype has a count of ten or more. The chain joins TRBV9 to TRBJ1-6, with a weak D call TRBD1 (6 bases). CDR3 size: 11 residues. Germline V gene lookup returns CDR1 SGDLS and CDR2 YYNGEE. V was shortened by 4 bases and J by 13 bases, with 9 bases between the two germline ends. CDR3 region: CASSLRGPLHF. The CDR3 DNA is TGTGCCAGCAGCCTCAGGGGCCCCCTCCACTTT.

This clonotype was counted many times. The chain couples TRBV20-1 to TRBJ1-5; 9 bases agree with TRBD1. The CDR3 has 16 amino acids. J gave up 1 base and V 3 bases, and 7 bases lay outside the gene matches. The germline V gene encodes CDR1 DFQATT and CDR2 SNEGSKA (reference sequence). The CDR3 here is CSASDGDRESNQPQHF. The CDR3 DNA reads as TGCAGTGCTAGCGACGGGGACAGGGAGAGCAATCAGCCCCAGCATTTT.

This clonotype was recorded many times. This sequence joins TRBV20-1 and TRBJ1-4, with D maybe TRBD1 (6 bases). V lost 3 bases to trimming and J lost 8 bases, with 19 bases between them. In germline, CDR1 is DFQATT, CDR2 SNEGSKA (reference sequence). CDR3 length: 15 residues. CDR3 coding DNA: TGCAGTGCTAGGGAAGGCGGGACATTCGAAGAAAAACTGTTTTTT. Protein sequence: CSAREGGTFEEKLFF.

This clonotype occurred many times. This sequence joins TRBV29-1 and TRBJ2-1; 9 nucleotides align to TRBD1. Looked up from germline, CDR1 is SQVTM and CDR2 is ANQGSEA. V was clipped by 5 bases and J by 0 bases; unmatched bases: 2. CDR3 size: 14 residues. The CDR3 coding sequence is TGCAGCGTTTGGGACAGGGCCTCCTACAATGAGCAGTTCTTC. Translated: CSVWDRASYNEQFF.

This clonotype was observed at least ten times. The chain is built from TRBV6-5 and TRBJ2-7; 13 bases align to TRBD2. CDR1 and CDR2 from the germline V gene are MNHEY and SVGAGI. CDR3 length: 15 amino acids. The V segment lost 7 bases and the J segment 7 bases; nucleotides outside the gene matches: 10. CDR3 region: CASKGGLAGPGEQYF. The CDR3 region has the DNA TGTGCCAGCAAGGGGGGACTAGCGGGGCCTGGGGAGCAGTACTTC.

This clonotype was seen more than once but under ten times. This chain links TRBV30 with TRBJ2-2, with 7 bases that match TRBD1. Trimming removed 6 bases from V and 4 bases from J; junction bases left unmatched: 5. The germline gives CDR1 GTSNPN, CDR2 SVGIG (reference sequence). This CDR3 region has 13 residues. This CDR3 reads CACGTDITGELFF. The CDR3 nucleotides are TGTGCCTGTGGGACAGACATCACCGGGGAGCTGTTTTTT. Together with reference TRBV30 and TRBJ2-2, the CDR3 gives the full variable domain: SQTIHQWPATLVQPVGSPLSLECTVEGTSNPNLYWYRQAAGRGLQLLFYSVGIGQISSEVPQNLSASRPQDRQFILSSKKLLLSDSGFYLCACGTDITGELFFGEGSRLTVL.

This clonotype was recorded at least ten times. This rearrangement joins TRBV10-3 to TRBJ1-1, with a weak D call TRBD1 (6 bases). CDR1 and CDR2 from the germline V gene are ENHRY and SYGVKD. The germline V and J ends were trimmed by 6 bases and 4 bases, with 15 bases remaining between them. This CDR3 region has 14 residues. In DNA, the CDR3 is TGTGCCATCAGCCCGACAGGTCCGGGCACTGAAGCTTTCTTT. This codes for CAISPTGPGTEAFF.